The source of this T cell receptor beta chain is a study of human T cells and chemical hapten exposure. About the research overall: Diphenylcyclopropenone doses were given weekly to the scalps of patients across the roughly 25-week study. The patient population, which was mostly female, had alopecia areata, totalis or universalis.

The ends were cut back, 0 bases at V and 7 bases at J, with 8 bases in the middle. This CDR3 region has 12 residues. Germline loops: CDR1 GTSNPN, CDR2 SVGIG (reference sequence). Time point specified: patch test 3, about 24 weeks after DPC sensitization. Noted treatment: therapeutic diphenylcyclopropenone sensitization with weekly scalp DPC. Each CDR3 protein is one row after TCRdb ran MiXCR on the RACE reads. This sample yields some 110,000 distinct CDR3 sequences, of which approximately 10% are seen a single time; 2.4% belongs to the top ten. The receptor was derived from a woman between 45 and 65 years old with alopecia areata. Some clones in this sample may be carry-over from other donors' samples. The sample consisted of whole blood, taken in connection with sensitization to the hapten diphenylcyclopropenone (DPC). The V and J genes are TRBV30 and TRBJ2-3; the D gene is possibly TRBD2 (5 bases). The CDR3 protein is CAWSVGRNTQYF. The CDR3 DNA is TGTGCCTGGAGTGTAGGGAGAAATACGCAGTATTTT.